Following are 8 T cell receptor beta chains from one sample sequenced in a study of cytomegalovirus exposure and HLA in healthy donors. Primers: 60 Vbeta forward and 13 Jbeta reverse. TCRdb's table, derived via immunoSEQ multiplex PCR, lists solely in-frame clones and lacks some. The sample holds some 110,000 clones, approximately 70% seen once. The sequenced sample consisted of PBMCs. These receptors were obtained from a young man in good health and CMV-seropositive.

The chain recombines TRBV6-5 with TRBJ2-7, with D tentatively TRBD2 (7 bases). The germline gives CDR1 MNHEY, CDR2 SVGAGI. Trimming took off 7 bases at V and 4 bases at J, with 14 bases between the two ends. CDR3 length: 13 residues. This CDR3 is CASKGEGVYEQYV. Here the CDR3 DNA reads TGTGCCAGCAAGGGGGAGGGGGTTTACGAGCAGTACGTC.

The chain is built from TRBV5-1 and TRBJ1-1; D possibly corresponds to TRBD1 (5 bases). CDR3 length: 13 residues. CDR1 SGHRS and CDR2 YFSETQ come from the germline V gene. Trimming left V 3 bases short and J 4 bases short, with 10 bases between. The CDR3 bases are TGCGCCAGCAGCTCAGGGTTCGGCACTGAAGCTTTCTTT. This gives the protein CASSSGFGTEAFF.

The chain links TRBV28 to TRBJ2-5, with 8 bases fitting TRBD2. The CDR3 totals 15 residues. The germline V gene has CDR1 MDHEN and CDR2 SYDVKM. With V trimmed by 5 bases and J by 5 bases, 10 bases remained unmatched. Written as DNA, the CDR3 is TGTGCCAGCAGTCCCCGCGGGGGGTCGGAGGAGACCCAGTACTTC. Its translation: CASSPRGGSEETQYF.

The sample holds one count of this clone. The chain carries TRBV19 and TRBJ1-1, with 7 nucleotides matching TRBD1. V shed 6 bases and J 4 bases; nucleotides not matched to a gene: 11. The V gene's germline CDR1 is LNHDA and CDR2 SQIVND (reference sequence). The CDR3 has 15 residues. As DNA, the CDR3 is TGTGCCAGTAGGATAATACAGGGGTCGGTCACTGAAGCTTTCTTT. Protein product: CASRIIQGSVTEAFF.

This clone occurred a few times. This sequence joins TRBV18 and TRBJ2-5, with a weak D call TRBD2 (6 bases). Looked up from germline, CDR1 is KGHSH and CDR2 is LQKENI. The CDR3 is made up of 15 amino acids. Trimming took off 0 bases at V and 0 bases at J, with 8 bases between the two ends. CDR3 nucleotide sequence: TGTGCCAGCTCACCACCGTGGGGGGACCAAGAGACCCAGTACTTC. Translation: CASSPPWGDQETQYF.

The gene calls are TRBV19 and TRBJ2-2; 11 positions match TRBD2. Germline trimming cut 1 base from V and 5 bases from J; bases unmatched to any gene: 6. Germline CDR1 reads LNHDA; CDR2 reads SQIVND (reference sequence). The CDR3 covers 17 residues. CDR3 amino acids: CASSIALAGGGTGELFF. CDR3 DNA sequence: TGTGCCAGTAGTATAGCTCTAGCGGGAGGAGGTACCGGGGAGCTGTTTTTT.

CDR3 amino acids: CASSLAKAARETQYF. CDR3 nucleotide sequence: TGTGCCAGCAGCTTGGCTAAGGCAGCGAGGGAGACCCAGTACTTC. This chain joins TRBV5-4 and TRBJ2-5; D gene uncertain. This CDR3 comprises 15 residues. V dropped 0 bases and J dropped 5 bases, with 14 bases sitting between them. The germline gives CDR1 SGHNT, CDR2 YYREEE (reference sequence).

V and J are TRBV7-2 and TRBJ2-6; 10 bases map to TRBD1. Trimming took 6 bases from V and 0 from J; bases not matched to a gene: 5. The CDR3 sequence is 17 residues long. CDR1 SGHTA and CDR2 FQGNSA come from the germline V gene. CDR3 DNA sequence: TGTGCCAGCAGACCGGGACAGGGGAACTCTGGGGCCAACGTCCTGACTTTC. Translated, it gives CASRPGQGNSGANVLTF.